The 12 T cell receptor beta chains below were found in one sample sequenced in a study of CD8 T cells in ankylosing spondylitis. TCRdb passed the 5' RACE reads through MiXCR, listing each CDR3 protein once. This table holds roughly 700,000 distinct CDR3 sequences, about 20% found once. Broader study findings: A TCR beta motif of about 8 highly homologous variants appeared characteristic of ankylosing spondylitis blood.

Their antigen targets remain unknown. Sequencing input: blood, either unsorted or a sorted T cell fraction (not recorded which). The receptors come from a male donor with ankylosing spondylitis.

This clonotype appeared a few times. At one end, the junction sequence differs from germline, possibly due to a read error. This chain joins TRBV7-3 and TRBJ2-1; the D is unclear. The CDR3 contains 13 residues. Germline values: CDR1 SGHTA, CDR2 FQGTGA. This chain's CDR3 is CASSFDSDNEQFF. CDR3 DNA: TGTGCCAGCAGCTTCGACTCCGACAATGAGCAGTTCTTC.

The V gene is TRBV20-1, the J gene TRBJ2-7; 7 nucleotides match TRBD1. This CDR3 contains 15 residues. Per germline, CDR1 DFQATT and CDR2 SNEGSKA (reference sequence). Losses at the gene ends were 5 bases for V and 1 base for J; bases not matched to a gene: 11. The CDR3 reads CSAAPGTDHSYEQYF. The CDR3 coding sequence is TGCAGTGCTGCACCCGGGACAGACCATTCCTACGAGCAGTACTTC.

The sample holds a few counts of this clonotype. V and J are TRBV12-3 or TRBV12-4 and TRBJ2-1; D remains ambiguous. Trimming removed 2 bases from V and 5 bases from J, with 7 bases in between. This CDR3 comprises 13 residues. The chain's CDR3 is CASSLYSDNEQFF. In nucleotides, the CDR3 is TGTGCCAGCAGTTTATATTCAGACAATGAGCAGTTCTTC.

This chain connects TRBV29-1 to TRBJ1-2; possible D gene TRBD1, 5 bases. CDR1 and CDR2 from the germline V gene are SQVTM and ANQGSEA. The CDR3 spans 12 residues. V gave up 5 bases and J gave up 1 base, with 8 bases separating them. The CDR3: CSVLTDNYGYTF. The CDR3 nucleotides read TGCAGCGTTTTGACAGATAACTATGGCTACACCTTC.

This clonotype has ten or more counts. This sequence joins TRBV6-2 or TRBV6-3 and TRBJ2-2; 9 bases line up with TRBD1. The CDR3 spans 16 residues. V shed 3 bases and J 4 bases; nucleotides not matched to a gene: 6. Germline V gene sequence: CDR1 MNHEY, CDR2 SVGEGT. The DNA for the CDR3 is TGTGCCAGCAGTTATACGCCGGGACAGGGCACCGGGGAGCTGTTTTTT. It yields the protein CASSYTPGQGTGELFF.

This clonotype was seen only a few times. CDR3 loop: CSAHRGRRTNEKLFF. The CDR3 DNA follows: TGCAGTGCTCACAGGGGGCGCAGGACTAATGAAAAACTGTTTTTT. The rearrangement joins TRBV20-1 to TRBJ1-4, with 9 bases that match TRBD1. In germline, CDR1 is DFQATT, CDR2 SNEGSKA (reference sequence). The CDR3 covers 15 residues. With 5 bases clipped from V and 2 bases from J, the junction kept 6 bases outside the gene matches.

CDR3 sequence (DNA): TGCGCCAGCAGCCAAGGGTGGGGCCCGGTGAACACCGGGGAGCTGTTTTTT. Its translation is CASSQGWGPVNTGELFF. This chain connects TRBV4-1 to TRBJ2-2, with a possible D match to TRBD1 (5 bases). Germline V CDR1 and CDR2: MGHRA, YSYEKL. V was cut by 1 base and J by 1 base, with 13 bases left in between. CDR3 length: 17 amino acids.

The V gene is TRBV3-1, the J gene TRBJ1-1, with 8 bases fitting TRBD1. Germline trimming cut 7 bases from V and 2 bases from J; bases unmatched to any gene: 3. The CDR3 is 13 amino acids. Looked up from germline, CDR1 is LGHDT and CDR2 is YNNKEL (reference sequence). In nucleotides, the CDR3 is TGTGCCAGCAAGGGACAGGTAAACACTGAAGCTTTCTTT. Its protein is CASKGQVNTEAFF.

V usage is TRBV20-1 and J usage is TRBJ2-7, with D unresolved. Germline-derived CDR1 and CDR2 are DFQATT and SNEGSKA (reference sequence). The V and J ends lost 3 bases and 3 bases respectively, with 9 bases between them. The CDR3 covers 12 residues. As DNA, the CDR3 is TGCAGTGCTAGTGACGTCCACTACGAGCAGTACTTC. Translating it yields CSASDVHYEQYF.

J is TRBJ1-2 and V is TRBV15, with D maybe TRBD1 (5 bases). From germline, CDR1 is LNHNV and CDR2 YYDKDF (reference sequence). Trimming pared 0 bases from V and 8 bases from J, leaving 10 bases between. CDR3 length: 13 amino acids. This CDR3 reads CATSRDRGWGYTF. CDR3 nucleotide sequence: TGTGCCACCAGCAGAGACCGGGGGTGGGGCTACACCTTC. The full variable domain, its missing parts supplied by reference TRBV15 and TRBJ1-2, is DAMVIQNPRYQVTQFGKPVTLSCSQTLNHNVMYWYQQKSSQAPKLLFHYYDKDFNNEADTPDNFQSRRPNTSFCFLDIRSPGLGDTAMYLCATSRDRGWGYTFGSGTRLTVV.

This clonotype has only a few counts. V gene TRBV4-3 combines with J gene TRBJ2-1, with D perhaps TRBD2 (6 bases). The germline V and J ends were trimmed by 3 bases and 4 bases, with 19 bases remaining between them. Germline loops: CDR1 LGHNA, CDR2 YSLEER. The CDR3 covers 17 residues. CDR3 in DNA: TGCGCCAGCAGCCATCCTGCCGGGACCGGGGGTTACAATGAGCAGTTCTTC. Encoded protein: CASSHPAGTGGYNEQFF.

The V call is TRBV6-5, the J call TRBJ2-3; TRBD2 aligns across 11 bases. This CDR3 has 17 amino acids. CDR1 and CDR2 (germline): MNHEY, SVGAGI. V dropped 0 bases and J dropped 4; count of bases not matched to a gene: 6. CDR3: CASSYSLSGGGPDTQYF. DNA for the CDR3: TGTGCCAGCAGTTACTCTCTTAGCGGGGGGGGGCCAGATACGCAGTATTTT.